Listed below are T cell receptor beta chains from one sample, sequenced in a study of cytomegalovirus exposure and HLA in healthy donors. This table comes from immunoSEQ multiplex PCR, and its TCRdb copy is limited to in-frame clones, with some not included. The sample holds more than 120,000 clones, approximately 86% seen once. The sample consisted of PBMCs. The origin of the receptors is a man aged 18 to 30 in good health and CMV-seropositive. Each CDR3 is given with its conserved first and last residue.

V gene	CDR3 protein
TRBV5-1	CASSLGAGTYEQYF
TRBV2	CASSSSGLAAWWQFF
TRBV5-6	CASSWGTGPSYEQYF
TRBV4-2	CASSKGTSDYEQYF
TRBV7-9	CASSPRTGILHEQFF
TRBV29-1	CSVKGDGRSGTYEQYF
TRBV5-1	CASRNRDRGTEQYF
TRBV29-1	CSVDGLADGYQETQYF
TRBV18	CASSPMKGQHTEAFF
TRBV7-8	CASSLVGQGYNEQFF
TRBV5-1	CASSPGTANTGELFF
TRBV5-1	CASSDPLRRETQYF
TRBV27	CASSRHRVDTQYF
TRBV5-1	CASNKEGAPGELFF
TRBV6-6	CASSYSTGGLYSPLHF
TRBV15	CATSRATGELFF
TRBV7-9	CASSISTFSGANVLTF
TRBV5-1	CASSSRSISTDTQYF
TRBV6-5	CASRYGAEAFF
TRBV2	CASSETYEQYF
TRBV10-3	CAIRTGDTQYF
TRBV30	CAWTGGLNQPQHF
TRBV11-2	CASSHTGVVTEAFF
TRBV18	CASSPPRSDYGYTF
TRBV19	CASSIVQGGNQPQHF
TRBV30	CAWSRGEGKVQYF
TRBV7-9	CASSNTGGAGYGYTF